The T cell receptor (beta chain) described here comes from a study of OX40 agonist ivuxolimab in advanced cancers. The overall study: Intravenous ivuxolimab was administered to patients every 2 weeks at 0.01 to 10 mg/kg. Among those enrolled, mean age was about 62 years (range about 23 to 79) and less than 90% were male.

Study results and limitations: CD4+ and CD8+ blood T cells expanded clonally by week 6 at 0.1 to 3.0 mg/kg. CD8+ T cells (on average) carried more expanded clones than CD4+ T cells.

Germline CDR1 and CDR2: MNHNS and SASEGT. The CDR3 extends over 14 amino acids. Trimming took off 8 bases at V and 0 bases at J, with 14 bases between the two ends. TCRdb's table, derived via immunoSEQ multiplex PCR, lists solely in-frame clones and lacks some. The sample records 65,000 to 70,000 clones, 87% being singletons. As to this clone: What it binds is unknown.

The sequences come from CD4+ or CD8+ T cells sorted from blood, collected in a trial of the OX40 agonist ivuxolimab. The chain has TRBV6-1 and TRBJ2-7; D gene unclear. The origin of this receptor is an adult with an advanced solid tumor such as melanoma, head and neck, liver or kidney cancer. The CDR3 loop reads CASEAGTASYEQYF. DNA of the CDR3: TGTGCCAGCGAAGCAGGCACCGCCTCCTACGAGCAGTACTTC.